Listed here are 32 T cell receptor beta chains from one sample, sequenced in a study of identical twins. TCRdb re-called the 5' RACE reads with MiXCR, one entry per CDR3 protein. The sample records some 320,000 distinct CDR3 sequences, 10% to 15% being singletons. These data also featured in a second study, about yellow fever vaccine responses in identical twins.

Sequencing was performed on CD8+ T cells sorted from blood. These TCRs come from a woman under 30 in good health.

V and J are TRBV2 and TRBJ2-7; a possible D gene is TRBD1 (6 bases). Trimming stripped 3 bases from V and 3 bases from J, with 15 bases between. Germline V gene data show CDR1 as SNHLY and CDR2 as FYNNEI. The CDR3 is 15 residues long. The CDR3 DNA is TGTGCCAGCAGTGACAACCCGGGACAAAACTACGAGCAGTACGTC. It specifies CASSDNPGQNYEQYV.

There are a few counts of this clonotype. V is TRBV11-2 and J is TRBJ2-3; TRBD1 matches at 10 bases. Unmatched junction bases numbered 12, after V lost 6 bases and J lost 6 bases. The CDR3 has 16 amino acids. Germline V gene lookup returns CDR1 SGHAT and CDR2 FQNNGV. CDR3 protein: CASRILRDRGSDTQYF. CDR3 in DNA: TGTGCCAGCAGAATTCTCCGGGACAGGGGTTCGGATACGCAGTATTTT.

This clonotype was detected many times. This sequence joins TRBV21-1 and TRBJ1-2. TRBV21-1 is noted as a pseudogene. The CDR3 runs 15 residues. CDR3 sequence reads: CASSNEVLVGDGYTF. CDR3 coding DNA: TGTGCCAGCAGCAACGAAGTATTAGTAGGTGATGGCTACACCTTC.

The chain joins TRBV7-8 to TRBJ2-1; no clear D. CDR1 is SGHVS, CDR2 FQNEAQ, per germline. The CDR3 has 18 amino acids. The V end lost 5 bases, the J end lost 0 bases, and 20 bases lay between the germline ends. DNA of the CDR3: TGTGCCAGCAGCGACGGGCGGAGTACGGAGTACTCCTACAATGAGCAGTTCTTC. Protein product: CASSDGRSTEYSYNEQFF.

The sample holds many counts of this clonotype. The rearrangement links TRBV7-6 to TRBJ1-2; 10 bases map to TRBD1. The CDR3 length is 15 residues. Germline V gene data show CDR1 as SGHVS and CDR2 as FNYEAQ. Trimming cost V 1 base and J 8 bases; bases outside gene matches: 7. CDR3 sequence (DNA): TGTGCCAGCAGCTTAGGGGGGACAGGGGCTACCGGCTACACCTTC. This codes for CASSLGGTGATGYTF.

The chain joins TRBV6-5 to TRBJ2-7; TRBD2 matches 10 bases. The CDR3 has 16 residues. Looked up from germline, CDR1 is MNHEY and CDR2 is SVGAGI. V lost 0 bases, J lost 6 bases, and 8 bases stayed unmatched. The CDR3 loop is CASSYSGLAGDSEQYF. CDR3 sequence (DNA): TGTGCCAGCAGTTACTCGGGGCTAGCGGGGGATTCCGAGCAGTACTTC.

This clonotype came up a few times. The chain couples TRBV24-1 to TRBJ2-1; TRBD2 matches at 9 bases. V was pared by 3 bases and J by 10 bases, with 9 bases of the junction left unmatched. The CDR3 covers 15 residues. CDR1 is KGHDR and CDR2 is SFDVKD in the germline V gene. The CDR3, as DNA: TGTGCCACCAGTGATCTGGCGGGAGGGCCTAAGGAGCAGTTCTTC. Translating gives CATSDLAGGPKEQFF.

This clonotype occurred a few times. This chain uses TRBV27 with TRBJ2-7; 8 bases align to TRBD2. This CDR3 is 16 amino acids long. The J segment lost 1 base and the V segment lost 6 bases, leaving 11 bases of the junction unmatched. Germline V gene data show CDR1 as MNHEY and CDR2 as SMNVEV (reference sequence). This CDR3 reads CASSQRGLAGSYEQYF. CDR3 nucleotide sequence: TGTGCCAGCAGCCAAAGAGGGCTAGCGGGTTCCTACGAGCAGTACTTC.

This clonotype has a handful of counts. V usage is TRBV15 and J usage is TRBJ2-5; 12 bases map to TRBD2. J gave up 0 bases and V 8 bases, and 1 base lay outside the gene matches. The CDR3 runs to 14 residues. Germline V CDR1 and CDR2: LNHNV, YYDKDF (reference sequence). CDR3 amino acids: CATGLAGHQETQYF. DNA for the CDR3: TGTGCCACCGGACTAGCGGGGCACCAAGAGACCCAGTACTTC.

The chain is built from TRBV27 and TRBJ2-1; no clear D. Deletions cut 3 bases from V and 0 bases from J, with 9 bases between. The CDR3 sequence is 15 residues long. The germline V gene encodes CDR1 MNHEY and CDR2 SMNVEV (reference sequence). As DNA, the CDR3 is TGTGCCAGCAGTTTGGGCTCACTCTCCTACAATGAGCAGTTCTTC. Translated: CASSLGSLSYNEQFF.

The rearrangement joins TRBV5-8 to TRBJ1-1, with 8 bases identical to TRBD1. The CDR3 runs to 15 residues. The J segment lost 4 bases and the V segment lost 0 bases, leaving 5 bases of the junction unmatched. CDR1 is SGHTS and CDR2 is YDEGEE in the germline V gene. The CDR3 loop is CASSLELQGVTEAFF. CDR3 DNA: TGTGCCAGCAGCTTGGAGTTACAGGGGGTCACTGAAGCTTTCTTT. The full variable domain, its missing parts supplied by reference TRBV5-8 and TRBJ1-1, is EAGVTQSPTHLIKTRGQQATLRCSPISGHTSVYWYQQALGLGLQFLLWYDEGEERNRGNFPPRFSGRQFPNYSSELNVNALELEDSALYLCASSLELQGVTEAFFGQGTRLTVV.

CDR3 amino acids: CASSKGAGEKLFF. CDR3 in DNA: TGTGCCAGCAGCAAGGGGGCTGGAGAAAAACTGTTTTTT. V gene TRBV6-6 combines with J gene TRBJ1-4; 7 bases are a match to TRBD1. The germline CDR1 and CDR2 sequences are MNHNY and SVGAGI (reference sequence). J lost 8 bases, V lost 6 bases, and 6 bases had no gene match. This CDR3 is built from 13 residues.

V usage is TRBV11-2 and J usage is TRBJ1-1, with D maybe TRBD1 (5 bases). The CDR3 has 14 amino acids. V lost 5 bases and J lost 0, with 10 bases in between. Germline V gives CDR1 SGHAT, CDR2 FQNNGV. The CDR3 sequence is CASSRGIMNTEAFF. The CDR3 bases are TGTGCCAGCAGCAGGGGTATAATGAACACTGAAGCTTTCTTT.

The V and J genes are TRBV2 and TRBJ2-1, with a tentative D call TRBD1 (5 bases). Looked up from germline, CDR1 is SNHLY and CDR2 is FYNNEI. V lost 10 bases and J lost 0, with 10 bases in between. The CDR3 spans 13 residues. The CDR3 loop is CAIRQSSYNEQFF. The CDR3 DNA reads as TGTGCCATCCGACAGAGCTCCTACAATGAGCAGTTCTTC.

Many counts were recorded for this clonotype. The chain uses TRBV7-9 and TRBJ1-1; D might be TRBD1 (6 bases). Germline V gives CDR1 SEHNR, CDR2 FQNEAQ (reference sequence). V dropped 5 bases and J dropped 5 bases, with 12 bases sitting between them. The CDR3 length is 13 residues. Written as DNA, the CDR3 is TGTGCCAGCAGCCGGGGGCTTTGGACTGAAGCTTTCTTT. Amino acids: CASSRGLWTEAFF.

This clonotype was observed many times. The J gene is TRBJ2-3, the V gene TRBV12-3 or TRBV12-4, with 16 bases lining up with TRBD2. V trimming: 6 bases; J trimming: 2 bases; junction bases outside the gene matches: 14. The CDR3 spans 20 residues. The DNA for the CDR3 is TGTGCCAGCAGCCCCCAGGGACTAGCGGGGGGGCAATGGGTCACAGATACGCAGTATTTT. Translation gives CASSPQGLAGGQWVTDTQYF.

This clonotype was observed a handful of times. V and J are TRBV5-6 and TRBJ1-5; D gene ambiguous. V lost 4 bases and J 5 bases, leaving 10 bases between the germline ends. Per germline, CDR1 SGHDT and CDR2 YYEEEE. The CDR3 consists of 13 residues. In DNA, the CDR3 is TGTGCCAGCAGCCTTGAGCAAGATCAGCCCCAGCATTTT. Protein sequence: CASSLEQDQPQHF.

This clonotype was picked up a small number of times. The V and J genes are TRBV25-1 and TRBJ1-4, with D possibly matching TRBD1 (5 bases). V was shortened by 4 bases and J by 7 bases, with 10 bases between the two germline ends. Germline CDR1 MGHDK, CDR2 SYGVNS. The CDR3 sequence is 13 residues long. CDR3 amino acids: CASSAGGGEKLFF. The DNA of the CDR3 is TGTGCCAGCAGTGCAGGTGGGGGTGAAAAACTGTTTTTT.

A few counts support this clonotype. The V gene is TRBV9, the J gene TRBJ1-5, with 9 bases identical to TRBD1. V lost 4 bases and J lost 8; bases outside the gene matches: 10. This CDR3 spans 15 amino acids. Germline CDR1 SGDLS, CDR2 YYNGEE. The DNA of the CDR3 is TGTGCCAGCAGCCCGGGTACAGGGGGCTTAGAGCCCCAGCATTTT. It codes for CASSPGTGGLEPQHF.

The rearrangement joins TRBV7-9 to TRBJ2-3, with D tentatively TRBD1 (6 bases). The germline V and J ends were trimmed by 4 bases and 9 bases, with 11 bases remaining between them. The CDR3 contains 12 residues. Germline V gene lookup returns CDR1 SEHNR and CDR2 FQNEAQ (reference sequence). The CDR3 loop is CASSSTGVTQYF. The CDR3 nucleotides read TGTGCCAGCAGCTCGACAGGAGTAACGCAGTATTTT. Based on the CDR3 plus reference TRBV7-9 and TRBJ2-3, the full variable domain is DTGVSQNPRHKITKRGQNVTFRCDPISEHNRLYWYRQTLGQGPEFLTYFQNEAQLEKSRLLSDRFSAERPKGSFSTLEIQRTEQGDSAMYLCASSSTGVTQYFGPGTRLTVL.

This clonotype showed up just a few times. The rearrangement joins TRBV20-1 to TRBJ1-1; 7 bases line up with TRBD1. CDR1 is DFQATT and CDR2 is SNEGSKA in the germline V gene (reference sequence). After removal of 0 bases from V and 3 bases from J, the junction contained 7 bases not matched to a gene. The CDR3 has 15 amino acids. The CDR3 loop is CSARDLTGSDTEAFF. In DNA form, the CDR3 reads TGCAGTGCTAGAGACCTGACAGGGTCGGACACTGAAGCTTTCTTT.

This clonotype came up a few times. The genes are TRBV7-8 and TRBJ2-4; unclear D gene. V lost 2 bases and J 3 bases, leaving 17 bases between the germline ends. The CDR3 extends over 17 amino acids. Germline V gene data show CDR1 as SGHVS and CDR2 as FQNEAQ. The CDR3 here is CASSLSGASYDKNIQYF. The CDR3 DNA reads TGTGCCAGCAGCTTATCAGGAGCAAGTTATGACAAAAACATTCAGTACTTC.

This clonotype was seen at least ten times. The chain uses TRBV12-3 or TRBV12-4 and TRBJ2-3; TRBD2 agrees at 7 bases. This CDR3 region has 15 residues. The trim removed 0 bases at V and 4 bases at J, leaving 4 bases unmatched. The CDR3 DNA follows: TGTGCCAGCAGTTTAGCTGGGGGAGGGCCAGATACGCAGTATTTT. This encodes CASSLAGGGPDTQYF.

J is TRBJ2-2 and V is TRBV4-2; 9 bases line up with TRBD2. The V segment lost 0 bases and the J segment 7 bases; nucleotides outside the gene matches: 9. Germline V gene sequence: CDR1 LGHNA, CDR2 YNFKEQ. The CDR3 is 17 residues long. Here the CDR3 reads CASSQDSGGGAVGELFF. In DNA form, the CDR3 reads TGTGCCAGCAGCCAAGATTCGGGCGGGGGGGCCGTCGGGGAGCTGTTTTTT.

This chain joins TRBV20-1 and TRBJ2-1; 11 bases map to TRBD2. V dropped 5 bases and J dropped 8; count of bases not matched to a gene: 14. The germline V gene encodes CDR1 DFQATT and CDR2 SNEGSKA (reference sequence). The CDR3 totals 16 residues. In DNA, the CDR3 is TGCAGTGCTTTTTCAGTAGCGGGAGGGCCAGCGGATGAGCAGTTCTTC. Encoded protein: CSAFSVAGGPADEQFF.

This clonotype came up a few times. The chain has TRBV29-1 and TRBJ2-6; tentatively, D is TRBD1 or TRBD2 (5 bases each). The CDR3 covers 17 residues. The V gene lost 0 bases and the J gene lost 0 bases, with 12 bases spanning the gap. Germline V CDR1 and CDR2: SQVTM, ANQGSEA. The CDR3 sequence is CSVEDRDVLSGANVLTF. In DNA form, the CDR3 reads TGCAGCGTTGAAGATAGGGACGTCCTCTCTGGGGCCAACGTCCTGACTTTC.

V usage is TRBV2 and J usage is TRBJ1-2; D not resolved. Trimming pared 8 bases from V and 8 bases from J, leaving 9 bases between. This CDR3 is built from 10 residues. The germline gives CDR1 SNHLY, CDR2 FYNNEI. CDR3 nucleotides: TGTGCCAGCGGGAATGGGGGCTACACCTTC. Translation gives CASGNGGYTF. The full variable domain, rest sourced from reference TRBV2 and TRBJ1-2, is EPEVTQTPSHQVTQMGQEVILRCVPISNHLYFYWYRQILGQKVEFLVSFYNNEISEKSEIFDDQFSVERPDGSNFTLKIRSTKLEDSAMYFCASGNGGYTFGSGTRLTVV.

The V gene is TRBV11-2, the J gene TRBJ1-6; 9 bases fit TRBD1. CDR1 is SGHAT, CDR2 FQNNGV, per germline. CDR3 length: 15 residues. V was clipped by 2 bases and J by 8 bases; unmatched bases: 4. CDR3 protein: CASSLTRDRDSPLHF. CDR3 DNA: TGTGCCAGCAGCTTAACCCGGGACAGGGATTCACCCCTCCACTTT.

The rearrangement joins TRBV24-1 to TRBJ2-1, with D unresolved. Germline lookup yields CDR1 KGHDR and CDR2 SFDVKD. Trimming shortened V by 5 bases and J by 7 bases, and 26 bases separated the two germline ends. The CDR3 extends over 18 amino acids. This CDR3 is CATSVGSSAGLGENEQFF. The CDR3, as DNA: TGTGCCACCAGTGTCGGGTCTAGTGCTGGGCTGGGTGAAAATGAGCAGTTCTTC.

This clonotype showed up many times. V usage is TRBV5-1 and J usage is TRBJ2-4, with D perhaps TRBD1 or TRBD2 (7 bases each). The CDR3 runs 13 residues. From germline, CDR1 is SGHRS and CDR2 YFSETQ. V lost 4 bases, J lost 8 bases, and 13 bases lay in between. This CDR3 reads CASSLAGGDIQYF. DNA of the CDR3: TGCGCCAGCAGCCTGGCAGGGGGGGACATTCAGTACTTC.

CDR3 region: CAISDVNPRGELFF. The CDR3 DNA reads TGTGCCATCAGTGACGTTAACCCACGGGGGGAGCTGTTTTTT. J is TRBJ2-2 and V is TRBV10-3; the D is unclear. Trimming removed 3 bases from V and 8 bases from J, with 13 bases in between. The CDR3 contains 14 residues. In germline, CDR1 is ENHRY, CDR2 SYGVKD.

V gene TRBV12-3 or TRBV12-4 combines with J gene TRBJ1-2; no clear D. The V and J ends lost 1 base and 1 base respectively, with 7 bases between them. The CDR3 has 14 residues. The CDR3 DNA follows: TGTGCCAGCAGTTTAGATGCCTATAACTATGGCTACACCTTC. It encodes CASSLDAYNYGYTF.